Listed below are T cell receptor beta chains from one sample, sequenced in a study of shared clonotypes between healthy human individuals. The method was immunoSEQ multiplex PCR; TCRdb's version includes in-frame clones alone and lacks a portion of them. This sample has roughly 760,000 clones, with under 80% found just once. Sequencing was performed on memory CD4+ T cells sorted from blood. These receptors were collected from a woman in her 30s in good health. The CDR3 runs from the conserved cysteine through the conserved F or W. Fields, in order: V gene, clone size, CDR3 length, J gene, D gene, CDR3 protein, CDR3 DNA. The D gene is left open where the match is weak. A row's size may be missing; if present it is once, few, many or a size class.

>TRBV2|.|15|TRBJ2-3|TRBD2
CASRPTSDSTDTQYF
TGTGCCAGCAGACCGACTAGCGATAGCACAGATACGCAGTATTTT
>TRBV23-1|.|16|TRBJ2-6|.
CASSQHTCSGANVLTF
TGCGCCAGCAGTCAACACACATGCTCTGGGGCCAACGTCCTGACTTTC
>TRBV28|.|15|TRBJ2-7|TRBD1
CASSAPGDRTYEQYF
TGTGCCAGCAGTGCCCCCGGGGACAGGACCTACGAGCAGTACTTT
>TRBV5-4|.|17|TRBJ2-1|.
CASSSGGPTPVYNEQFF
TGTGCCAGCAGCTCCGGGGGGCCCACCCCTGTATACAATGAGCAGTTCTTC
>TRBV5-4|.|15|TRBJ2-6|.
CASSVPMYPSNVLTF
TGTGCCAGCAGCGTGCCAATGTACCCATCCAACGTCCTGACTTTC
>TRBV7-9|many|14|TRBJ1-2|.
CASSRQGPNYGYTF
TGTGCCAGCAGCAGGCAGGGGCCCAACTATGGCTACACCTTC
>TRBV6-1|once|14|TRBJ1-5|.
CASSEQGPNQPQHF
TGTGCCAGCAGTGAACAGGGACCCAATCAGCCCCAGCATTTT
>TRBV4-1|.|16|TRBJ2-1|.
CASSPIGREKGNEQFF
TGCGCCAGCAGCCCCATCGGTAGGGAAAAGGGGAATGAGCAGTTCTTC
>TRBV5-1|.|12|TRBJ1-1|.
CASSSQDRGAFF
TGCGCCAGCAGCTCCCAGGACCGGGGGGCTTTCTTT
>TRBV7-8|.|15|TRBJ2-7|.
CASSPWLESAYEQYF
TGTGCCAGCAGCCCGTGGTTGGAGTCTGCCTACGAGCAGTACTTC
>TRBV7-8|few|14|TRBJ1-1|.
CASSWGGRDTEAFF
TGTGCCAGCAGCTGGGGAGGGAGGGACACTGAAGCTTTCTTT
>TRBV5-4|once|14|TRBJ2-1|.
CASSPEVADNEQFF
TGTGCCAGCAGCCCGGAGGTAGCCGACAATGAGCAGTTCTTC
>TRBV7-7|many|15|TRBJ1-5|.
CASSLRGRGVQPQHF
TGTGCCAGCAGCTTGCGTGGCAGGGGCGTTCAGCCCCAGCATTTT
>TRBV28|.|12|TRBJ2-7|.
CASSLKAYEQYF
TGTGCCAGCAGTTTAAAGGCCTACGAGCAGTACTTC
>TRBV7-2|.|13|TRBJ1-1|TRBD1
CASSLRGTAEAFF
TGTGCCAGCAGCTTACGGGGGACAGCTGAAGCTTTCTTT
>TRBV27|.|16|TRBJ1-1|TRBD1
CASSLRGGTGNTEAFF
TGTGCCAGCAGTTTACGGGGGGGGACAGGGAACACTGAAGCTTTCTTT
>TRBV5-8|.|15|TRBJ1-2|.
CASRERGGADYGYTF
TGTGCCAGCAGAGAAAGGGGAGGGGCGGACTATGGCTACACCTTC
>TRBV6-5|.|13|TRBJ2-7|TRBD2
CASRGGLGREQYF
TGTGCCAGCCGCGGGGGGTTGGGGCGCGAGCAGTACTTC
>TRBV15|.|14|TRBJ1-4|.
CATSDGEEVEKLFF
TGTGCCACCAGCGATGGGGAGGAAGTTGAAAAACTGTTTTTT
>TRBV2|.|12|TRBJ1-2|.
CASSERPYGYTF
TGTGCCAGCAGTGAACGTCCCTATGGCTACACCTTC
>TRBV5-1|.|13|TRBJ2-3|.
CASRPGGTDTQYF
TGCGCCAGCAGACCAGGGGGCACAGATACGCAGTATTTT
>TRBV30|.|13|TRBJ2-7|.
CAWSLRAAGEQYF
TGTGCCTGGAGCCTTAGAGCGGCGGGCGAGCAGTACTTC
>TRBV4-3|.|15|TRBJ1-2|TRBD1
CASSQTTGVNYGYTF
TGCGCCAGCAGCCAAACTACAGGGGTGAACTATGGCTACACCTTC
>TRBV10-3|.|13|TRBJ1-2|TRBD1
CAISGGTAYGYTF
TGTGCCATCAGTGGTGGGACAGCCTATGGCTACACCTTC
>TRBV4-1|.|14|TRBJ2-3|.
CASSQGRSPDTQYF
TGCGCCAGCAGCCAAGGTAGAAGCCCAGATACGCAGTATTTT
>TRBV5-4|.|17|TRBJ1-2|.
CASSLGGVPIMRYGYTF
TGTGCCAGCAGCTTGGGGGGAGTACCCATTATGAGGTATGGCTACACCTTC
>TRBV18|.|12|TRBJ2-3|.
CASSPGSDTQYF
TGTGCCAGCTCACCGGGCTCAGATACGCAGTATTTT
>TRBV14|once|17|TRBJ1-3|.
CASSQDITAGPGNTIYF
TGTGCCAGCAGCCAAGATATCACGGCGGGACCTGGAAACACCATATATTTT
>TRBV19|.|13|TRBJ1-1|TRBD1
CASGTAMNTEAFF
TGTGCCAGTGGGACAGCTATGAACACTGAAGCTTTCTTT
>TRBV25-1|.|14|TRBJ1-2|.
CASSEEGKNYGYTF
TGTGCCAGCAGTGAGGAAGGGAAGAACTATGGCTACACCTTC